This TCR beta chain originates from a study of shared clonotypes between healthy human individuals. Background on the study: Per donor, CD8 memory used one plate, CD8 naive used two, CD4 memory used three and CD4 naive used three.

This clone has just one count. CDR1 and CDR2 (germline): SGHKS, YYEKEE (reference sequence). The CDR3 sequence is 13 residues long. With 4 bases removed from V and 11 bases from J, the gap between germline ends came to 18 bases. Produced via immunoSEQ multiplex PCR; TCRdb's table is partial and in-frame only. There are some 2.3 million clones in the sample; over 85% occur only once, and 0.35% to 0.5% lies in the top ten. The chain carries TRBV5-5 and TRBJ1-1; D is unresolved. The source is a young man in good health. Some clones in this sample may be carry-over from other donors' samples. The sequenced sample consisted of naive CD4+ T cells from PBMCs. Stated subset: CD45RA+ positively selected. The CDR3 sequence is CASSPGVTEVAFF. For the CDR3, the DNA is TGTGCCAGCAGCCCCGGGGTCACTGAAGTGGCTTTCTTT.